This T cell receptor beta chain stems from a study of beta chain features in type 1 diabetes. Sequencing targeted expressed TCRB transcripts, as all isolated RNA had been reverse transcribed. Repertoires were generated with immunoSEQ multiplex PCR, while TCRdb's copy carries only in-frame clones and drops some. The table has 150,000 to 190,000 clones, about 8.5% seen once. CD45RO/CCR7/CD25/CD127/CD95/CD27 staining was used to isolate CD4+ naive, central memory, regulatory and stem cell-like memory cells by sorting. The V segment lost 7 bases and the J segment 3 bases; nucleotides outside the gene matches: 12. The germline V gene has CDR1 SEHNR and CDR2 FQNEAQ (reference sequence). The CDR3 spans 15 residues. As for this clone: What it binds is unknown.

Study results and caveats: Type 1 diabetes patients showed fewer insertions and more deletions at VDJ junctions. Significant though moderate, a shortening of TCRB CDR3s appeared in all four CD4+ subsets of Type 1 diabetes patients. A definitive answer on HLA type influencing TCRB rearrangement was not reached here.

The sequenced sample was central memory CD4+ T cells from blood. The receptor was isolated from a man aged 18 to 30 in good health. V usage is TRBV7-9 and J usage is TRBJ2-7; 7 bases map to TRBD2. The CDR3: CASTTWGGSDYEQYF. The DNA of the CDR3 is TGTGCCAGCACCACCTGGGGGGGGTCTGACTACGAGCAGTACTTC.